These 3 T cell receptor beta chains came from one sample sequenced in a study of shared clonotypes between healthy human individuals. Measured with immunoSEQ multiplex PCR; TCRdb has only the in-frame clones, and not every one. The table shows a few million clones, with 90% to 95% occurring only once. CD8 cells regarded as naive lacked CD45RO, were positively chosen for CCR7, and omitted terminally differentiated effector memory CD45RA+ cells. The sequenced sample was naive CD8+ T cells from PBMCs. Source of these receptors: a man in his late teens or twenties in good health. Some clones in this sample may be carry-over from other donors' samples.

J is TRBJ2-3 and V is TRBV10-2, with D perhaps matching TRBD2 (5 bases). Germline lookup yields CDR1 WSHSY and CDR2 SAAADI. V lost 3 bases and J 0 bases, leaving 10 bases between the germline ends. The CDR3 sequence is 15 residues long. CDR3 amino acids: CASSDGGGSTDTQYF. The CDR3 DNA sequence: TGCGCCAGCAGTGATGGTGGCGGGAGCACAGATACGCAGTATTTT.

The chain joins TRBV5-4 to TRBJ2-7, with 9 bases identical to TRBD2. Germline values: CDR1 SGHNT, CDR2 YYREEE (reference sequence). J was trimmed by 5 bases and V by 6 bases; bases with no gene match: 18. The CDR3 runs 17 residues. The DNA of the CDR3 is TGTGCCAGCACCGAATTCCTGAACAGCGGGAGGCACAACGAGCAGTACTTC. Protein sequence: CASTEFLNSGRHNEQYF.

The rearrangement joins TRBV27 to TRBJ2-1; perhaps TRBD2 as D (6 bases). The V end was cut by 2 bases, the J end by 1 base, with 12 bases between. CDR3 length: 16 residues. CDR1 and CDR2 from the germline V gene are MNHEY and SMNVEV (reference sequence). CDR3: CASSLLSTRSYNEQFF. The CDR3 DNA reads TGTGCCAGCAGTTTACTCTCGACTAGATCCTACAATGAGCAGTTCTTC.